These 19 T cell receptor beta chains were all obtained from the same sample, sequenced in a study of CD8 T cells in Susac syndrome. A quantity of about 0.45 to 1 ug RNA underwent reverse transcription using random hexamers. MiXCR was run by TCRdb on the immunoSEQ multiplex PCR reads, yielding one entry per CDR3 protein. The sample carries about 76,000 distinct CDR3 sequences, roughly 91% recorded once. Sequenced material: CD8+ T cells from PBMCs. The receptor source for this set is a human donor with multiple sclerosis.

The chain recombines TRBV7-9 with TRBJ1-3; D remains unclear. The CDR3 extends over 15 amino acids. V was shortened by 2 bases and J by 7 bases, with 15 bases between the two germline ends. Germline V CDR1 and CDR2: SEHNR, FQNEAQ (reference sequence). The CDR3 loop reads CASSLNLGFENTIYF. In DNA, the CDR3 is TGTGCCAGCAGCTTAAACCTAGGGTTCGAGAACACCATATATTTT.

V usage is TRBV7-9 and J usage is TRBJ2-7; 12 bases match TRBD2. CDR3 length: 18 residues. Unmatched junction bases numbered 8, after V lost 2 bases and J lost 0 bases. CDR1 and CDR2 from the germline V gene are SEHNR and FQNEAQ (reference sequence). CDR3 coding DNA: TGTGCCAGCAGCTTATCTCGACTAGCGGGGGAGAGCTCCTACGAGCAGTACTTC. It yields the protein CASSLSRLAGESSYEQYF. Looking up the rest from reference TRBV7-9 and TRBJ2-7 gives the full variable domain: DTGVSQNPRHKITKRGQNVTFRCDPISEHNRLYWYRQTLGQGPEFLTYFQNEAQLEKSRLLSDRFSAERPKGSFSTLEIQRTEQGDSAMYLCASSLSRLAGESSYEQYFGPGTRLTVT.

V is TRBV7-9 and J is TRBJ1-1, with D uncertain. Germline V gene lookup returns CDR1 SEHNR and CDR2 FQNEAQ (reference sequence). V was shortened by 7 bases and J by 1 base, with 7 bases between the two germline ends. This CDR3 comprises 12 residues. The CDR3: CASTDQNTEAFF. CDR3 nucleotides: TGTGCCAGCACTGATCAGAACACTGAAGCTTTCTTT.

The V call is TRBV24-1, the J call TRBJ2-7; 14 nucleotides line up with TRBD2. The V segment lost 2 bases and the J segment 7 bases; nucleotides outside the gene matches: 15. Germline CDR1 and CDR2: KGHDR and SFDVKD. The length of the CDR3 is 19 residues. The CDR3 DNA follows: TGTGCCACCAGTGATTCGACCCAACGGACTAGCGGGGGGCCTGGGGAGCAGTACTTC. Amino acids: CATSDSTQRTSGGPGEQYF.

V and J are TRBV20-1 and TRBJ2-1; no clear D gene. Germline lookup yields CDR1 DFQATT and CDR2 SNEGSKA (reference sequence). V dropped 0 bases and J dropped 4 bases, with 13 bases sitting between them. This CDR3 has 15 amino acids. The CDR3 is CSARDGRGIYNEQFF. CDR3 bases: TGCAGTGCTAGAGATGGTCGTGGGATTTACAATGAGCAGTTCTTC.

The rearrangement links TRBV7-4 to TRBJ1-4; no reliable D call. CDR3 length: 16 amino acids. In germline, CDR1 is SGHVT, CDR2 SQSDAQ. Trimming stripped 1 base from V and 3 bases from J, with 12 bases between. CDR3: CASSLGPRLPNEKLFF. Written as DNA, the CDR3 is TGTGCCAGCAGCTTAGGGCCTCGGCTGCCTAATGAAAAACTGTTTTTT.

V usage is TRBV15 and J usage is TRBJ2-5; 7 bases are a match to TRBD2. CDR3 length: 14 amino acids. The trim removed 1 base at V and 1 base at J, leaving 0 bases unmatched. Germline-derived CDR1 and CDR2 are LNHNV and YYDKDF (reference sequence). CDR3: CATSRGEGQETQYF. Here the CDR3 DNA reads TGTGCCACCAGCAGAGGGGAGGGCCAAGAGACCCAGTACTTC. Combining the CDR3 with reference TRBV15 and TRBJ2-5 gives the whole variable domain DAMVIQNPRYQVTQFGKPVTLSCSQTLNHNVMYWYQQKSSQAPKLLFHYYDKDFNNEADTPDNFQSRRPNTSFCFLDIRSPGLGDTAMYLCATSRGEGQETQYFGPGTRLLVL.

CDR3 nucleotides: TGTGCCACCACCCCGTCAGCTTATGATGGGCCCCAGCATTTT. It yields the protein CATTPSAYDGPQHF. V gene TRBV19 combines with J gene TRBJ1-5, with unresolved D. Germline loops: CDR1 LNHDA, CDR2 SQIVND (reference sequence). Trimming stripped 10 bases from V and 9 bases from J, with 22 bases between. The CDR3 has 14 residues.

The chain couples TRBV3-1 to TRBJ1-4; 8 bases match TRBD1. J lost 8 bases, V lost 4 bases, and 9 bases had no gene match. The germline gives CDR1 LGHDT, CDR2 YNNKEL (reference sequence). The CDR3 is made up of 15 amino acids. The CDR3 loop is CASSLFDRGNEKLFF. As DNA, the CDR3 is TGTGCCAGCAGCCTATTCGACAGGGGAAACGAAAAACTGTTTTTT.

This clonotype has a single count. This rearrangement joins TRBV4-3 to TRBJ1-1, with D possibly TRBD1 on 5 matching bases. V lost 4 bases to trimming and J lost 5 bases, with 11 bases between them. This CDR3 is built from 13 residues. Germline-derived CDR1 and CDR2 are LGHNA and YSLEER. The CDR3 DNA reads as TGCGCCAGCAGCCGGGACGGAAATACTGAAGCTTTCTTT. Protein sequence: CASSRDGNTEAFF.

This clonotype occurred once. The V gene is TRBV3-1, the J gene TRBJ2-7, with TRBD1 identical over 9 bases. CDR1 LGHDT and CDR2 YNNKEL come from the germline V gene (reference sequence). V dropped 6 bases and J dropped 0; count of bases not matched to a gene: 6. The CDR3 consists of 15 residues. The CDR3 loop reads CASSLGQGISYEQYF. As DNA, the CDR3 is TGTGCCAGCAGTCTCGGACAGGGGATCTCCTACGAGCAGTACTTC.

The rearrangement uses TRBV6-1 and TRBJ2-3; 9 bases map to TRBD1. The ends lost 6 bases at V and 0 bases at J; junction bases unmatched: 7. This CDR3 spans 16 amino acids. Looked up from germline, CDR1 is MNHNS and CDR2 is SASEGT. The CDR3 sequence is CASSPGGTGSTDTQYF. The DNA for the CDR3 is TGTGCCAGCAGCCCCGGGGGGACAGGGAGCACAGATACGCAGTATTTT.

This chain uses TRBV6-5 with TRBJ1-1; D possibly corresponds to TRBD1 (5 bases). Trimming removed 6 bases at V and 6 bases at J, with 17 bases between. The CDR3 extends over 14 amino acids. Germline values: CDR1 MNHEY, CDR2 SVGAGI. Written as DNA, the CDR3 is TGTGCCAGCAGCCTAAGTCCAGGGTGGGCTGAAGCTTTCTTT. This encodes CASSLSPGWAEAFF.

This chain connects TRBV19 to TRBJ2-2; 11 bases agree with TRBD1. The CDR3 totals 14 residues. With 10 bases clipped from V and 4 bases from J, the junction kept 5 bases outside the gene matches. CDR1 LNHDA and CDR2 SQIVND come from the germline V gene (reference sequence). The CDR3: CATSGTGGTGELFF. CDR3 DNA sequence: TGTGCCACCTCCGGGACAGGGGGCACCGGGGAGCTGTTTTTT.

The V call is TRBV5-4, the J call TRBJ2-3, with 12 bases fitting TRBD2. CDR1 and CDR2 from the germline V gene are SGHNT and YYREEE (reference sequence). This CDR3 is 16 amino acids long. With V trimmed by 5 bases and J by 9 bases, 13 bases remained unmatched. The CDR3 is CASSPPASGGEETQYF. CDR3 coding DNA: TGTGCCAGCAGTCCCCCCGCTAGCGGGGGGGAAGAGACGCAGTATTTT.

This clonotype came up once. This rearrangement joins TRBV12-3 or TRBV12-4 to TRBJ2-1; 12 positions agree with TRBD2. The V gene end was trimmed by 7 bases and the J gene end by 2 bases; junction bases not matched to a gene: 15. This CDR3 has 19 amino acids. CDR3 sequence (DNA): TGTGCCAGCACCTCCACCGGGACTAGCGGGCCCAGCCCCTACAATGAGCAGTTCTTC. Translation gives CASTSTGTSGPSPYNEQFF.

The chain links TRBV11-2 to TRBJ2-6; D uncertain. The germline CDR1 and CDR2 sequences are SGHAT and FQNNGV. The CDR3 length is 15 residues. V was shortened by 1 base and J by 3 bases, with 7 bases between the two germline ends. Here the CDR3 DNA reads TGTGCCAGCAGCTTAGCCCACGGTGGGGCCAACGTCCTGACTTTC. This translates into CASSLAHGGANVLTF.

V and J are TRBV29-1 and TRBJ2-1, with 7 bases lining up with TRBD2. The CDR3 loop spans 17 amino acids. With V trimmed by 7 bases and J by 0 bases, 15 bases remained unmatched. Germline values: CDR1 SQVTM, CDR2 ANQGSEA. The CDR3 DNA sequence: TGCAGCGGGGAGGGAATAGACCAACCTAGCTCCTACAATGAGCAGTTCTTC. Residues: CSGEGIDQPSSYNEQFF.

This rearrangement joins TRBV27 to TRBJ2-2; D perhaps matches TRBD1 (5 bases). Between the trimmed V and J ends, which lost 5 bases and 2 bases, there was a span of 15 bases. From germline, CDR1 is MNHEY and CDR2 SMNVEV (reference sequence). This CDR3 spans 16 amino acids. In DNA, the CDR3 is TGTGCCAGCAGTGCCCGCAAGGGGCTTAACACCGGGGAGCTGTTTTTT. Translating it yields CASSARKGLNTGELFF.